The 30 T cell receptor beta chains below come from one sample, sequenced in a study of CD8+CD57+ T cells in acquired aplastic anemia (dated by TCRdb to 2016 to 2019). Flow cytometry had shown CD8+CD57+ cell expansion in the patients selected for sequencing. Instrument used: Illumina HiSeq 2000. Profiling of TCR beta VDJ combinations and CDR3 sequences used genomic DNA as the template. In TCRdb, the public reads were trimmed at Q25 with fastp and aligned with MiXCR, with productive beta chains retained. Rows are unified per CDR3 protein, each entry keeping the most common DNA and genes. For this sample there are hundreds of thousands of distinct CDR3 sequences; about 80% appear just once. About 41% of the sample rests with the top ten. Sample: sorted CD4+, CD8+, or CD8+CD57+ T cells (not recorded which) from PBMCs. The receptors stem from a human donor with aplastic anemia.

The V call is TRBV10-3, the J call TRBJ1-5; D possibly corresponds to TRBD1 (5 bases). Germline assignment: CDR1 ENHRY and CDR2 SYGVKD. The CDR3 is made up of 14 amino acids. The V and J ends lost 1 base and 8 bases respectively, with 12 bases between them. The CDR3, as DNA: TGTGCCATCAGTGAGTACCAGGGTAGTGAGCCCCAGCATTTT. This sequence encodes CAISEYQGSEPQHF.

V and J are TRBV7-9 and TRBJ2-5, with D possibly being TRBD2 (6 bases). Between the trimmed V and J ends, which lost 3 bases and 11 bases, there was a span of 25 bases. Germline CDR1 is SEHNR and CDR2 is FQNEAQ (reference sequence). The CDR3 loop spans 16 amino acids. DNA for the CDR3: TGTGCCAGCAGCTTTGAAAGAAGCCGGGGGAGCGATAAGCAGTACTTC. The encoded protein is CASSFERSRGSDKQYF.

The chain links TRBV6-5 to TRBJ1-1; no clear D gene. CDR1 and CDR2 from the germline V gene are MNHEY and SVGAGI. V was trimmed by 3 bases and J by 5 bases, leaving 4 bases between them. This CDR3 region has 11 residues. The CDR3 loop reads CASSYWTEAFF. CDR3 nucleotide sequence: TGTGCCAGCAGTTATTGGACTGAAGCTTTCTTT.

The chain links TRBV9 to TRBJ2-2; unclear D gene. Per germline, CDR1 SGDLS and CDR2 YYNGEE. The CDR3 extends over 12 amino acids. V lost 4 bases, J lost 0 bases, and 1 base lay in between. The chain's CDR3 is CASSTNTGELFF. The CDR3 region has the DNA TGTGCCAGCAGCACGAACACCGGGGAGCTGTTTTTT. The full variable domain, its missing parts supplied by reference TRBV9 and TRBJ2-2, is DSGVTQTPKHLITATGQRVTLRCSPRSGDLSVYWYQQSLDQGLQFLIQYYNGEERAKGNILERFSAQQFPDLHSELNLSSLELGDSALYFCASSTNTGELFFGEGSRLTVL.

Remarks on this clonotype: One end of the junction varies from germline; a read error may be responsible. The chain joins TRBV7-6 to TRBJ2-3; tentatively, D is TRBD1 (6 bases). Germline CDR1 reads SGHVS; CDR2 reads FNYEAQ. The CDR3 sequence is 15 residues long. The CDR3 loop reads CASSVAHGTKDTQYF. The CDR3 DNA reads TGTGCCAGCAGCGTAGCCCACGGGACAAAAGATACGCAGTATTTT.

This chain connects TRBV7-9 to TRBJ2-7; D tentatively reads TRBD1 or TRBD2 (5 bases each). Trimming pared 1 base from V and 2 bases from J, leaving 21 bases between. Per the germline V gene, CDR1 is SEHNR and CDR2 is FQNEAQ (reference sequence). The CDR3 has 18 amino acids. In DNA, the CDR3 is TGTGCCAGCAGCTTAGTTCCCGACGGGACGTTTTTTGCCTACGAGCAGTACGTC. Its protein is CASSLVPDGTFFAYEQYV.

This clonotype was observed at least ten times. The CDR3 ends on some other residue instead of the conserved phenylalanine or tryptophan, so this is likely a read error. The DNA is left out, because the CDR3 cannot be placed on it with certainty; the CDR3 is given as TCRdb lists it. The gene calls are TRBV7-8 and TRBJ2-3; TRBD2, as called in the table, went unchecked against the DNA. Germline assignment: CDR1 SGHVS and CDR2 FQNEAQ. The CDR3 is made up of 13 amino acids, end residues included. Here the CDR3 reads CASSLAGGPTTQY.

Here the CDR3 reads CASSLGRVPARPNVLTF. The CDR3 DNA follows: TGTGCCAGCAGCCTAGGGAGGGTCCCCGCTAGGCCCAACGTCCTGACTTTC. The chain uses TRBV7-2 and TRBJ2-6; 7 nucleotides agree with TRBD2. Trimming at V came to 5 bases and at J to 8 bases, leaving 15 bases not matched to a gene. The V gene's germline CDR1 is SGHTA and CDR2 FQGNSA. The CDR3 has 17 residues.

Points on this clonotype: Sequence at one end of the junction differs from germline and may be a read error. The chain combines TRBV6-5 with TRBJ2-1, with a tentative D call TRBD2 (6 bases). CDR3 size: 13 residues. Germline CDR1 and CDR2: MNHEY and SVGAGI. As DNA, the CDR3 is TGCGCCAGCAGAGGAGGGTGGAGGGATGAGCAGTTCTTC. This codes for CASRGGWRDEQFF.

This clonotype has only one observation. Germline is not matched at one junction end, which may reflect a read error. The gene calls are TRBV7-6 and TRBJ2-5; the D is unclear. The CDR3 extends over 15 amino acids. CDR1 and CDR2 (germline): SGHVS, FNYEAQ. CDR3 DNA: TGTGCCAGCAGCTTAGCCCACGGGCCAAAAGAGACCTATTTCTTC. Translation gives CASSLAHGPKETYFF.

V usage is TRBV15 and J usage is TRBJ1-1; D remains ambiguous. Trimming removed 0 bases from V and 2 bases from J, with 1 base in between. CDR1 and CDR2 from the germline V gene are LNHNV and YYDKDF (reference sequence). This CDR3 contains 12 residues. The CDR3 reads CATSRDNTEAFF. CDR3 bases: TGTGCCACCAGCAGAGATAACACTGAAGCTTTCTTT.

Comment on this clonotype: At one end, the junction sequence differs from germline, possibly due to a read error. The CDR3 sequence: CASSYAGSHTQQYF. The CDR3 coding sequence is TGTGCCAGCAGCTACGCGGGCAGTCACACGCAGCAGTATTTC. This chain connects TRBV2 to TRBJ2-3; possible D gene TRBD2, 5 bases. The germline CDR1 and CDR2 sequences are SNHLY and FYNNEI. The CDR3 is 14 amino acids. The full variable domain, its missing parts supplied by reference TRBV2 and TRBJ2-3, is EPEVTQTPSHQVTQMGQEVILRCVPISNHLYFYWYRQILGQKVEFLVSFYNNEISEKSEIFDDQFSVERPDGSNFTLKIRSTKLEDSAMYFCASSYAGSHTQQYFGPGTRLTVL.

This rearrangement joins TRBV12-3 or TRBV12-4 to TRBJ2-7; perhaps TRBD2 as D (5 bases). Trimming removed 3 bases from V and 0 bases from J, with 6 bases in between. The CDR3 is made up of 13 amino acids. The CDR3 is CASSLGSSYEQYV. Written as DNA, the CDR3 is TGTGCCAGCAGTTTGGGGAGCTCCTACGAGCAGTACGTC.

With respect to this clonotype: A read error may explain this, as a much larger clone is one base away. The chain joins TRBV11-3 to TRBJ2-4, with D perhaps TRBD1 (5 bases). There are 12 residues in the CDR3. CDR1 is SGHNT and CDR2 is YENEEA in the germline V gene. V was pared by 1 base and J by 11 bases, with 9 bases between. The CDR3 nucleotides are TGTGCCAGCAGCTTAGCTCTGACAGTTCAGTACTTC. Its protein product is CASSLALTVQYF.

This chain joins TRBV9 and TRBJ1-6; maybe TRBD1 (6 bases). Trimming pared 4 bases from V and 17 bases from J, leaving 22 bases between. CDR1 and CDR2 from the germline V gene are SGDLS and YYNGEE. The CDR3 sequence is 14 residues long. The CDR3 DNA follows: TGTGCCAGCAGCTCAGAGACAGGCAATCCTACGATCCACTTT. It is translated as CASSSETGNPTIHF.

The genes are TRBV7-4 and TRBJ2-3; either TRBD1 or TRBD2 may supply D (6 bases each). The CDR3 runs to 15 residues. V was clipped by 5 bases and J by 15 bases, with 27 bases between them. Looked up from germline, CDR1 is SGHVT and CDR2 is SQSDAQ. The chain's CDR3 is CASSVLGGLAQAHYF. The CDR3 nucleotides read TGTGCCAGCAGCGTCCTCGGGGGCTTGGCCCAGGCACACTATTTT.

Of note for this clonotype: Here the CDR3 omits its conserved ending phenylalanine or tryptophan, so a read error is the likely source. The DNA is omitted, as the CDR3 cannot be located on it reliably, and the CDR3 follows TCRdb's listing. The V gene is TRBV7-9, the J gene TRBJ1-5. From germline, CDR1 is SEHNR and CDR2 FQNEAQ (reference sequence). The CDR3 comprises 13 residues, both ends counted. The CDR3 region is CASSHQRSGPRHL.

This clonotype was seen just once. This CDR3 is CSASREGYEQYF. The CDR3 DNA is TGCAGTGCTAGTAGGGAGGGCTACGAGCAGTACTTC. The chain combines TRBV20-1 with TRBJ2-7, with TRBD2 matching over 7 bases. V lost 3 bases, J lost 3 bases, and 2 bases stayed unmatched. Germline CDR1 reads DFQATT; CDR2 reads SNEGSKA (reference sequence). This CDR3 has 12 residues.

V usage is TRBV7-8 and J usage is TRBJ2-3; no clear D gene. CDR1 is SGHVS, CDR2 FQNEAQ, per germline. Trimming shortened V by 1 base and J by 15 bases, and 20 bases separated the two germline ends. The CDR3 has 14 residues. The CDR3 region is CASSLDAGPTAHYF. Here the CDR3 DNA reads TGTGCCAGCAGCTTAGATGCAGGCCCCACAGCCCATTATTTT.

V is TRBV11-1 and J is TRBJ2-5; TRBD1 aligns across 7 bases. The CDR3 runs 12 residues. The junction had 8 bases not matched to a gene; V was cut back by 11 bases and J by 5 bases. CDR1 is SGHAT, CDR2 FQDESV, per germline (reference sequence). This chain's CDR3 is CAGKGAGETQYF. The CDR3 bases are TGTGCCGGCAAGGGGGCTGGGGAGACCCAGTACTTC. The full variable domain, completed using reference TRBV11-1 and TRBJ2-5, is EAEVAQSPRYKITEKSQAVAFWCDPISGHATLYWYRQILGQGPELLVQFQDESVVDDSQLPKDRFSAERLKGVDSTLKIQPAELGDSAMYLCAGKGAGETQYFGPGTRLLVL.

Remarks on this clonotype: The CDR3 carries no conserved terminal phenylalanine or tryptophan, so it likely arises from a read error. The limits of the CDR3 on the DNA are not certain, so only TCRdb's listed CDR3 is given. V and J are TRBV2 and TRBJ2-5; the table gives TRBD2 as D, unverified against the DNA. From its first to its last residue, the CDR3 has 15 amino acids. Germline V CDR1 and CDR2: SNHLY, FYNNEI. CDR3 amino acids: CASGDAGTETQYFGP.

There are a few counts of this clonotype. This chain uses TRBV12-3 or TRBV12-4 with TRBJ1-2, with D possibly matching TRBD1 (6 bases). Deletions cut 1 base from V and 4 bases from J, with 7 bases between. This CDR3 comprises 13 residues. This chain's CDR3 is CASSLEQGYGYTF. CDR3 DNA: TGTGCCAGCAGTTTAGAACAGGGCTATGGCTACACCTTC.

For this clonotype: Given the absence of the conserved phenylalanine or tryptophan at the CDR3 end, a read error is likely. The limits of the CDR3 on the DNA are not certain, so only TCRdb's listed CDR3 is given. This rearrangement joins TRBV9 to TRBJ2-3; the table's TRBD1 call for D was not verified on the DNA. Including both end residues, the CDR3 is 13 amino acids long. Germline CDR1 reads SGDLS; CDR2 reads YYNGEE. The CDR3: CASSAGTGATKSI.

This chain uses TRBV7-2 with TRBJ2-7; 7 bases match TRBD2. The germline gives CDR1 SGHTA, CDR2 FQGNSA. This CDR3 spans 16 amino acids. Unmatched junction bases numbered 18, after V lost 5 bases and J lost 8 bases. CDR3 bases: TGTGCCAGCAGCCACGGGGGGAGCTCCTACAATGAGCAGCAGTACGTC. It is translated as CASSHGGSSYNEQQYV.

This clonotype was observed a handful of times. This rearrangement joins TRBV20-1 to TRBJ2-7, with 12 bases lining up with TRBD2. The CDR3 covers 15 residues. V trimming: 3 bases; J trimming: 6 bases; junction bases outside the gene matches: 9. Germline V gene lookup returns CDR1 DFQATT and CDR2 SNEGSKA (reference sequence). CDR3 loop: CSASGLLAGGGEQYF. The CDR3 DNA reads TGCAGTGCTAGCGGATTACTAGCGGGGGGAGGCGAGCAGTACTTC.

The chain uses TRBV7-8 and TRBJ2-6; no reliable D call. CDR1 is SGHVS and CDR2 is FQNEAQ in the germline V gene. V lost 4 bases to trimming and J lost 12 bases, with 22 bases between them. The CDR3 has 16 amino acids. CDR3: CASSSAHREELLVLTF. DNA of the CDR3: TGTGCCAGCAGCTCCGCCCATCGTGAAGAGCTGCTCGTCCTGACTTTC.

CDR3 loop: CASSWERERNTGELFF. CDR3 DNA sequence: TGTGCCAGCAGTTGGGAGAGGGAAAGGAACACCGGGGAGCTGTTTTTT. The genes are TRBV5-5 and TRBJ2-2; tentative D call: TRBD2 (5 bases). V was cut by 5 bases and J by 1 base, with 15 bases left in between. Germline assignment: CDR1 SGHKS and CDR2 YYEKEE (reference sequence). The CDR3 spans 16 residues.

This clonotype was detected once. A junction boundary mismatches the germline segment, possibly from a read error. V is TRBV2 and J is TRBJ2-3, with a weak D call TRBD2 (6 bases). The CDR3 covers 14 residues. Germline V gene data show CDR1 as SNHLY and CDR2 as FYNNEI. For the CDR3, the DNA is TGTGCCAGCAGCGCTGGGGGAGGTCACGATAAGCAGTATTTC. It codes for CASSAGGGHDKQYF.

In its sample, this clonotype was seen once. A read error is likely, as this CDR3 ends without the conserved phenylalanine or tryptophan. The DNA is left out, because the CDR3 cannot be placed on it with certainty; the CDR3 is given as TCRdb lists it. J is TRBJ2-1 and V is TRBV7-9; TRBD2 is the table's D call, not checked against the DNA. Inclusive of both ends, the CDR3 amounts to 13 amino acids. Germline lookup yields CDR1 SEHNR and CDR2 FQNEAQ (reference sequence). The CDR3 protein is CASSSAGTQYFGP.

About this clonotype itself: It may be a read error: a sequence one base away is much more abundant. This chain connects TRBV7-8 to TRBJ2-5; D is ambiguous. The CDR3 loop spans 14 amino acids. Germline loops: CDR1 SGHVS, CDR2 FQNEAQ. The CDR3 nucleotides read TGTGCCAGCAGCTTAGCGGCGTACCAAGGGACCCAGTACTTC. It specifies CASSLAAYQGTQYF.